This TCR beta chain emerged from a study of cytomegalovirus exposure and HLA in healthy donors. Regarding the study as a whole: Common viral pathogens seemed to be connected with several of the most significant clusters, according to a later analysis. Most TCR sequences proved rare, with some public TCRs found in many donors. Researchers counted roughly 150 TCR beta chains as cytomegalovirus-associated.

The PCR contained 60 Vbeta and 13 Jbeta primers. Profiled with immunoSEQ multiplex PCR; TCRdb holds only in-frame clones, not every one. The sample gives roughly 38,000 clones, roughly 76% of which show up once; 8% to 9% is in the top ten. CDR1 SEHNR and CDR2 FQNEAQ come from the germline V gene (reference sequence). V lost 1 base, J lost 5 bases, and 10 bases stayed unmatched. The CDR3 spans 16 residues. As regards this clone: Its matching antigen is unknown.

Sequencing was done on a sample of PBMCs. The rearrangement joins TRBV7-9 to TRBJ1-1, with TRBD1 matching 7 bases. This TCR came from a woman in her 30s in good health and CMV-seropositive. The CDR3 protein is CASSLVGGRGRTEAFF. DNA of the CDR3: TGTGCCAGCAGCTTAGTAGGGGGCCGGGGACGAACTGAAGCTTTCTTT.